This record covers a single T cell receptor (beta chain). This specimen includes other DNA sequences encoding the same CDR3. Germline V gives CDR1 MDHEN, CDR2 SYDVKM. The CDR3 covers 11 residues. Trimming stripped 3 bases from V and 4 bases from J, with 3 bases between. The sample comes from a study of shared clonotypes between healthy human individuals. Here immunoSEQ multiplex PCR was the method, and the copy in TCRdb shows in-frame clones only, minus some. The sample consists of more than 1 million clones, about 80% of them appearing once. The chain links TRBV28 to TRBJ1-1; the D is unclear. The clonotype originates from a young man in good health. Some clones in this sample may be carry-over from other donors' samples. Sequenced sample: memory CD4+ T cells from PBMCs. Subset reported: CD45RA-negative fraction. Written as DNA, the CDR3 is TGTGCCAGCAGTTTGCGCACTGAAGCTTTCTTT. Residues: CASSLRTEAFF.